This is a list of T cell receptor beta chains from one sample in a study of blood T cell repertoires in COVID-19. The repertoire was sequenced with immunoSEQ multiplex PCR; TCRdb's copy has only in-frame clones and lacks some. Among about 100,000 clones listed, approximately 80% were seen once. The source material was peripheral blood. The source is a woman aged 70-85 years with acute or convalescent COVID-19. CDR3s include the opening cysteine and the closing phenylalanine or tryptophan. The order of the fields is V gene, J gene, clone size, CDR3 protein. Size is stated for part of the rows, as once, few or many counts, or as a class when the clone is expanded.

>TRBV3-1/TRBV3-2|TRBJ2-6|.
CASSQGAGSGANVLTF
>TRBV6-5|TRBJ1-1|.
CASREDRGKTEAFF
>TRBV19|TRBJ2-6|.
CASSMGGEDSGANVLTF
>TRBV7-2|TRBJ2-6|.
CASTVNSPGANVLTF
>TRBV5-5|TRBJ1-5|.
CASSPLGQYQPQHF
>TRBV7-9|TRBJ2-1|.
CASHPWSSYNEQFF
>TRBV9|TRBJ2-3|.
CASSVEGGGPATDTQYF
>TRBV3-1/TRBV3-2|TRBJ1-5|.
CASSPGTGVNQPQHF
>TRBV12-2|TRBJ2-1|.
CASRLALGWLGLCEQFF
>TRBV19|TRBJ2-3|few
CASSKGLAGAADTQYF
>TRBV5-8|TRBJ1-5|.
CASSQAPMGNQPQHF
>TRBV18|TRBJ2-6|.
CASSLTGTGANVLTF
>TRBV14|TRBJ2-5|.
CASSQVAETQYF
>TRBV19|TRBJ1-2|once
CASSINVEAELNYGYTF
>TRBV12-3/TRBV12-4|TRBJ1-5|.
CASGQASNQPQHF
>TRBV9|TRBJ1-2|.
CASSLRDSRRGYTF
>TRBV2|TRBJ1-1|.
CASSAPGDMNTEAFF
>TRBV28|TRBJ1-5|.
CASSLGRYNSNQPQHF
>TRBV7-9|TRBJ1-4|.
CASSLGGTATNEKLFF
>TRBV2|TRBJ2-1|.
CASRDRSGGAYNEQFF
>TRBV19|TRBJ2-1|.
CASSAIQTGRDEQFF
>TRBV9|TRBJ1-6|.
CASSEDSNSPLHF
>TRBV10-3|TRBJ1-1|once
CAIRTSEVTEAFF
>TRBV5-6|TRBJ1-5|.
CASSLAGLGPQHF
>TRBV18|TRBJ2-1|once
CASSTPPASSYNEQFF
>TRBV29-1|TRBJ2-1|once
CRAYRGNEQFF
>TRBV11-2|TRBJ1-3|.
CASSLSTGDSGNTIYF
>TRBV14|TRBJ1-2|.
CASSPTQGANYGYTF
>TRBV27|TRBJ2-1|.
CASRGRLLYNEQFF
>TRBV27|TRBJ1-1|.
CATMRVMGTEAFF
>TRBV4-1|TRBJ1-1|.
CASSDRGMNTEAFF
>TRBV15|TRBJ2-3|.
CATNGRGSDTQYF
>TRBV4-1|TRBJ2-1|.
CASSQDVLQGAGNRFF
>TRBV6-5|TRBJ2-5|.
CASSPTAGRETQYF
>TRBV19|TRBJ1-3|.
CASTLSGVSPLGGNTIYF
>TRBV12-3/TRBV12-4|TRBJ2-1|.
CASRGDRMGEQFF
>TRBV5-1|TRBJ2-3|.
CASSTGLAGGFSTDTQYF
>TRBV19|TRBJ1-1|.
CASSIGAGVGMEAFF
>TRBV11-1|TRBJ2-3|.
CASSSDRGADTQYF
>TRBV10-3|TRBJ1-5|.
CAISESSNQPQHF
>TRBV4-1|TRBJ1-3|.
CASSQGMKGRGRGYTIYF
>TRBV6-1|TRBJ2-1|.
CASSEAWTGGEQFF
>TRBV30|TRBJ1-6|once
CAWSVQNNSPLHF